The clone carrying this T cell receptor (beta chain) was seen at least ten times. Its specificity is not known. The data belong to a study of T cell repertoires in cytomegalovirus infection. Each CDR3 protein gets one entry after TCRdb re-called the reads with MiXCR. The table lists around 900,000 distinct CDR3 sequences, around 30% of them singletons. V lost 2 bases, J lost 8 bases, and 15 bases lay in between. This CDR3 comprises 14 residues. Germline CDR1 and CDR2: MNHEY and SVGEGT. The clonotype originates from a human donor in good health (CMV status not recorded). Some clones in this sample may be carry-over from other donors' samples. The genes are TRBV6-2 or TRBV6-3 and TRBJ1-2; D is ambiguous. The source was cultured CD8+ T cells from PBMCs, collected from culture after CMV antigen stimulation. The CDR3 here is CASSYLRSSIGYTF. CDR3 DNA sequence: TGTGCCAGCAGTTACCTTAGATCTTCGATCGGCTACACCTTC.